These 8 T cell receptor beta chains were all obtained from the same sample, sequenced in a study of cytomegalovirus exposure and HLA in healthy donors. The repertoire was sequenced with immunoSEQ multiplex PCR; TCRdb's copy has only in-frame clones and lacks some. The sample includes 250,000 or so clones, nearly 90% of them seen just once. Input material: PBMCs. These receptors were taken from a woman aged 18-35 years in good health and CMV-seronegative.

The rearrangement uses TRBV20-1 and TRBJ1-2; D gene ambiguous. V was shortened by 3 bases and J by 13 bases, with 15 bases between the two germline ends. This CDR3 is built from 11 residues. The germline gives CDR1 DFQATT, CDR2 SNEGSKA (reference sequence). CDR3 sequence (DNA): TGCAGTGCTAGTTTTTCGGGTCTGGCCACCTTC. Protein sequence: CSASFSGLATF.

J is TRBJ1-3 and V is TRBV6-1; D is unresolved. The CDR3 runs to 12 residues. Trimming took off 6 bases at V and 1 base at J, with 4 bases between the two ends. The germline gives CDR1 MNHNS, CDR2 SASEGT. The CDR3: CASRLSGNTIYF. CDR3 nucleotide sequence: TGTGCCAGCAGATTATCTGGAAACACCATATATTTT.

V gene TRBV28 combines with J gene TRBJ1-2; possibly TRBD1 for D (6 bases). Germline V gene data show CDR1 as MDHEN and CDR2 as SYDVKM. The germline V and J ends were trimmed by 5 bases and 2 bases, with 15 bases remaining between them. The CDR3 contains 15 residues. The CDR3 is CASSPRTDKNYGYTF. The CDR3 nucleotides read TGTGCCAGCAGTCCCCGGACAGACAAGAACTATGGCTACACCTTC.

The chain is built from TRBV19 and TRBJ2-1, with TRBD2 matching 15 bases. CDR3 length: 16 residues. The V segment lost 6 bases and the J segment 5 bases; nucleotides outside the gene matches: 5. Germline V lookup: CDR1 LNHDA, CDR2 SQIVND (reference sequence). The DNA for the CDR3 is TGTGCCAGTAGCATGGGACTAGCGGGGGGAAACAATGAGCAGTTCTTC. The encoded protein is CASSMGLAGGNNEQFF.

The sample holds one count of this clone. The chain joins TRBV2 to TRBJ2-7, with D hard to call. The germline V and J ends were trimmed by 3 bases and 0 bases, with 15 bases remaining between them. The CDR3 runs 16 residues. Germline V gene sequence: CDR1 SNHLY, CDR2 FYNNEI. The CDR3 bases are TGTGCCAGCAGTGATGATCCCGACCATAGCTCCTACGAGCAGTACGTC. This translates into CASSDDPDHSSYEQYV.

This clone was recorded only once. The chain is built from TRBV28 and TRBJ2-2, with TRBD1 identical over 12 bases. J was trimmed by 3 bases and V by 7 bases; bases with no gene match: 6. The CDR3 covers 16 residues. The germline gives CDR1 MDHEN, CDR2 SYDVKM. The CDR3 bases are TGTGCCAGCACGGGGACAGGGGGCGCCGACACCGGGGAGCTGTTTTTT. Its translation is CASTGTGGADTGELFF.

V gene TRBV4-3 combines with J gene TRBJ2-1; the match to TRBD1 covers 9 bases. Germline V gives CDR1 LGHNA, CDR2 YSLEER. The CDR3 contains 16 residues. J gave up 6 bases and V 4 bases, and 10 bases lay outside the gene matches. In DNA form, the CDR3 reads TGCGCCAGCAGCCGCCGCCGGGACAGGGTCGGCAATGAGCAGTTCTTC. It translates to CASSRRRDRVGNEQFF.

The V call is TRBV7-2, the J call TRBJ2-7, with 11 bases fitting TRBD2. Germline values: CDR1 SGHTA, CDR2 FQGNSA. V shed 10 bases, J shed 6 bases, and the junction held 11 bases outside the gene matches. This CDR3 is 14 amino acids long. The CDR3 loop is CATAIAGGPVEQYF. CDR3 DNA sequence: TGTGCCACAGCGATAGCGGGGGGGCCGGTCGAGCAGTACTTC.